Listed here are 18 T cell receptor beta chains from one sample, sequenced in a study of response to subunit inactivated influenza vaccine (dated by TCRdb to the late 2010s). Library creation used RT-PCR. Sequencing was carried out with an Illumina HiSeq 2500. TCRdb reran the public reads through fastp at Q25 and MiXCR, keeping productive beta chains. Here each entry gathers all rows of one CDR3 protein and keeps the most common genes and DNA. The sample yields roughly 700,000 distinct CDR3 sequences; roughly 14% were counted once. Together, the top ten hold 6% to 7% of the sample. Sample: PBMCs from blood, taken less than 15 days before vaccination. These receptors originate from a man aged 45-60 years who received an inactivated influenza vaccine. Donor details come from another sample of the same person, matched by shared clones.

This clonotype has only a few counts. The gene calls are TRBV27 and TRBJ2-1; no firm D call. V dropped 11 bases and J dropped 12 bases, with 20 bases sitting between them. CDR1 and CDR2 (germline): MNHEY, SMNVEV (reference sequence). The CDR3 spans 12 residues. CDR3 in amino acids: CAVKGLSTRQFF. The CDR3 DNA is TGTGCCGTCAAAGGCTTGAGCACCCGGCAGTTCTTC.

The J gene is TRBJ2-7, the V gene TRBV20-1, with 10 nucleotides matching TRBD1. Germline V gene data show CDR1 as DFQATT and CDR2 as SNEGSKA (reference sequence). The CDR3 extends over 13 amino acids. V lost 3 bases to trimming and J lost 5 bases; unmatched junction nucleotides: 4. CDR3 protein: CSASGTGADEQYF. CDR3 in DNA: TGCAGTGCTAGCGGGACAGGGGCCGACGAGCAGTACTTC.

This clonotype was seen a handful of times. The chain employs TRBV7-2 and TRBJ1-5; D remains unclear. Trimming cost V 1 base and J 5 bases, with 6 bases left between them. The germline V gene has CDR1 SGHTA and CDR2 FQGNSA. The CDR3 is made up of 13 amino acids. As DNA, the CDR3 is TGTGCCAGCAGCTTAGAGGAATATCAGCCCCAGCATTTT. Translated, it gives CASSLEEYQPQHF. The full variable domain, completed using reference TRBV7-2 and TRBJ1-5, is GAGVSQSPSNKVTEKGKDVELRCDPISGHTALYWYRQSLGQGLEFLIYFQGNSAPDKSGLPSDRFSAERTGGSVSTLTIQRTQQEDSAVYLCASSLEEYQPQHFGDGTRLSIL.

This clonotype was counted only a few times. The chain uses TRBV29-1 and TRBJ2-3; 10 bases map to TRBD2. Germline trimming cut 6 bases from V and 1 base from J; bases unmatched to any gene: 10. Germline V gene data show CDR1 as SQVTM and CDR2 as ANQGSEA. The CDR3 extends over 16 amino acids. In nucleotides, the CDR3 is TGCAGCGTCACAATTGCCGGGACTAGCGGCACAGATACGCAGTATTTT. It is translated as CSVTIAGTSGTDTQYF.

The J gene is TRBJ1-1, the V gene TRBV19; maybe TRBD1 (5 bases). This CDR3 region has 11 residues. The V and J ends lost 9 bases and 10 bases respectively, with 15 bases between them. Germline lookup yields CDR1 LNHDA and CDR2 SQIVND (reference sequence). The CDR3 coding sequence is TGTGCCAGCAGCGGACCGGGACGAGCTTTCTTT. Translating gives CASSGPGRAFF.

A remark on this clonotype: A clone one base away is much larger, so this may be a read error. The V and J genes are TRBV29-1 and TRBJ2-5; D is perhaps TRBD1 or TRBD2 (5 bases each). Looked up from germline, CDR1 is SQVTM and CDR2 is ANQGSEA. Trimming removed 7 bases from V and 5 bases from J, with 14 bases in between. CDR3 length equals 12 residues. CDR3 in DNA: TGCAGCGCAGGGATTAGCGACGAGACCCAGTACTTC. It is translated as CSAGISDETQYF. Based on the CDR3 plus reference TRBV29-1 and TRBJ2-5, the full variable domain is SAVISQKPSRDICQRGTSLTIQCQVDSQVTMMFWYRQQPGQSLTLIATANQGSEATYESGFVIDKFPISRPNLTFSTLTVSNMSPEDSSIYLCSAGISDETQYFGPGTRLLVL.

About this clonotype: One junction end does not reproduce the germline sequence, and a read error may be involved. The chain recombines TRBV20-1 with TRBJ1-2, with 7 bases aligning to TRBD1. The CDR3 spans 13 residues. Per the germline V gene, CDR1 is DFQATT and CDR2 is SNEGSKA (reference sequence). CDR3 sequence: CCAWEGGAYGYTF. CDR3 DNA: TGCTGTGCTTGGGAAGGGGGCGCCTATGGCTACACCTTC.

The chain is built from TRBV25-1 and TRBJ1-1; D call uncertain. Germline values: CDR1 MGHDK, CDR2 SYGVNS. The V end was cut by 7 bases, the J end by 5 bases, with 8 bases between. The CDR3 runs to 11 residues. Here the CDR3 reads CASTEGTEAFF. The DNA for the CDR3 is TGTGCCAGCACAGAAGGGACTGAAGCTTTCTTT.

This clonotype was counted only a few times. The CDR3, as DNA: TGTGCCAGCTCACCACGGGACATTCTTATTGTACGGGATACGCAGTATTTT. The encoded protein is CASSPRDILIVRDTQYF. The chain links TRBV18 to TRBJ2-3, with D possibly TRBD1 on 6 matching bases. Looked up from germline, CDR1 is KGHSH and CDR2 is LQKENI. Deletions cut 1 base from V and 6 bases from J, with 20 bases between. This CDR3 contains 17 residues.

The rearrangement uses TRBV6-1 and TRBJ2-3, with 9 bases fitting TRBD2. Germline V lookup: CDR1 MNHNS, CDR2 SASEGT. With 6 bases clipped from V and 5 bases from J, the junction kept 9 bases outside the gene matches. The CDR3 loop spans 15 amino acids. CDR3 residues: CASSFGRGGGDTQYF. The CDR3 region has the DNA TGTGCCAGCAGCTTTGGGCGGGGGGGCGGAGATACGCAGTATTTT.

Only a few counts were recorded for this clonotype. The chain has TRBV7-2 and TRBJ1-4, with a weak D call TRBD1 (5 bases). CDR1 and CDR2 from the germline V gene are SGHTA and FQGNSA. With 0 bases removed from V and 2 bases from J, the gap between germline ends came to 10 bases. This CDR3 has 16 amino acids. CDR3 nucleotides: TGTGCCAGCAGCTTAGCGGGACGAGGGACTAATGAAAAACTGTTTTTT. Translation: CASSLAGRGTNEKLFF.

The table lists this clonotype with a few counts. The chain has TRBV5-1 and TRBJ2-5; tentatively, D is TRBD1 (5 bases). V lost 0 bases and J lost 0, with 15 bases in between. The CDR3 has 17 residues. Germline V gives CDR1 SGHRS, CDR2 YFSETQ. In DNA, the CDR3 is TGCGCCAGCAGCTTGGGATCGGCAGGGCTCCACCAAGAGACCCAGTACTTC. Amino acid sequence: CASSLGSAGLHQETQYF.

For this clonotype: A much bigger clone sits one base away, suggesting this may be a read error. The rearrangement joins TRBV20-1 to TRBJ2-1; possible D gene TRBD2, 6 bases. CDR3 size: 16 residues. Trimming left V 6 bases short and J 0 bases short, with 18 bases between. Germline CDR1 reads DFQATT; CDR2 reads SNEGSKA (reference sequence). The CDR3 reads CSAPRLSGSSYNEQFF. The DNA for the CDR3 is TGCAGTGCCCCCCGACTTAGCGGAAGCTCCTACAATGAGCAGTTCTTC.

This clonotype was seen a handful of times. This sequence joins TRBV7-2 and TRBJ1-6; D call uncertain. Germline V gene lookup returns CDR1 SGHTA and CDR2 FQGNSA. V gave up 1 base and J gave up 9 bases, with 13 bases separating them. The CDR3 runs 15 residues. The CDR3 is CASSLDPRVGSPLHF. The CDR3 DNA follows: TGTGCCAGCAGCTTAGATCCCCGCGTCGGTTCACCCCTCCACTTT.

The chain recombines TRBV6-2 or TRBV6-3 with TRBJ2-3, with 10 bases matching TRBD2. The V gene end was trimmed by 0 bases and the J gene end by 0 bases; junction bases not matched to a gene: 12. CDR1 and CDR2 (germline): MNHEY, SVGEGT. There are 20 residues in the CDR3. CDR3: CASSYSSLAGVFISTDTQYF. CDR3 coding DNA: TGTGCCAGCAGTTACTCTTCCCTAGCGGGGGTCTTTATTAGCACAGATACGCAGTATTTT.

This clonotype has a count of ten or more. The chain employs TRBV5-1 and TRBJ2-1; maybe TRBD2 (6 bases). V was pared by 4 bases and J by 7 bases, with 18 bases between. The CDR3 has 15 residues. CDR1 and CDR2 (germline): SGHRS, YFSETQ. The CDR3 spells CASSLFSDAGNEQFF. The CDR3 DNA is TGCGCCAGCAGCCTCTTTTCAGACGCGGGGAATGAGCAGTTCTTC. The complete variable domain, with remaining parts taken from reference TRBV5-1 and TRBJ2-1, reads KAGVTQTPRYLIKTRGQQVTLSCSPISGHRSVSWYQQTPGQGLQFLFEYFSETQRNKGNFPGRFSGRQFSNSRSEMNVSTLELGDSALYLCASSLFSDAGNEQFFGPGTRLTVL.

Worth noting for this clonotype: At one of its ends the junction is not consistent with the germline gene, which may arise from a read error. The CDR3 loop reads CASNPAGANDLTF. CDR3 DNA sequence: TGTGCCAGCAACCCCGCTGGGGCCAACGACCTGACTTTC. V usage is TRBV4-2 and J usage is TRBJ2-6; TRBD1 is a possible D gene (5 bases). This CDR3 is built from 13 residues. Germline V gene sequence: CDR1 LGHNA, CDR2 YNFKEQ.

CDR3 nucleotide sequence: TGTGCCAGCAGGGCCTTGGGGGTAGAGACCCAGTACTTC. This sequence encodes CASRALGVETQYF. The chain is built from TRBV12-3 or TRBV12-4 and TRBJ2-5, with D perhaps being TRBD1 or TRBD2 (5 bases each). V lost 6 bases and J lost 4, with 12 bases in between. The CDR3 spans 13 residues.